This T cell receptor beta chain was documented in a study of blood T cells in healthy people across ages. A note on this clonotype: Germline and junction disagree at one end, which may indicate a read error.

The second PCR ran roughly 6 to 11 cycles with a sample-barcoded 5' primer and J-beta primers. TCRdb reprocessed the 5' RACE reads via MiXCR and lists one record per CDR3 protein. The data hold roughly 720,000 distinct CDR3 sequences, with approximately 53% observed a single time. The germline V gene has CDR1 SGHAT and CDR2 FQDESV (reference sequence). This CDR3 spans 16 amino acids. The sequence came from a man at least 80 years old in good health. V gene TRBV11-1 combines with J gene TRBJ2-1; 7 bases are shared with TRBD1. The sequenced sample consisted of blood. CDR3 sequence: CASGLEIGTVYNKQFF. The CDR3 DNA sequence: TGTGCCAGCGGCTTAGAAATAGGGACAGTTTACAATAAGCAGTTCTTC.